A selection of T cell receptor beta chains follows, all from one sample in a study of blood T cell repertoires in COVID-19. Sequencing used immunoSEQ multiplex PCR; TCRdb keeps in-frame clones, though not all of them. This sample has about 190,000 clones; around 79% occur once, and the top ten carry over 10%. The source material was peripheral blood. The receptors were gathered from a woman aged 45-59 years with acute or convalescent COVID-19. Both conserved end residues are part of each CDR3. The D gene is left open where the match is weak. The listing skips clone size in some rows; elsewhere it reads once, few, many or a size class.

v_gene	j_gene	abundance	d_gene	CDR3aa	CDR3nt
TRBV2	TRBJ2-3	few	.	CASSSVTSTDTQYF	TGTGCCAGCTCTAGCGTAACTAGCACAGATACGCAGTATTTT
TRBV6-6	TRBJ1-6	.	.	CASSKPSRNSPLHF	TGTGCCAGCAGCAAACCGAGCCGCAATTCACCCCTCCACTTT
TRBV27	TRBJ2-7	.	TRBD1	CASRITTGTGNREQYF	TGTGCCAGCCGAATCACCACCGGGACAGGGAATCGCGAGCAGTACTTC
TRBV3-1/TRBV3-2	TRBJ2-4	.	.	CASSQETGAKNIQYF	TGTGCCAGCAGCCAAGAGACAGGAGCCAAAAACATTCAGTACTTC
TRBV4-2	TRBJ2-3	.	TRBD2	CASSRMAGGPDTQYF	TGTGCCAGCAGCCGCATGGCGGGGGGCCCAGATACGCAGTATTTT
TRBV19	TRBJ1-5	.	TRBD1	CASRGQGAYQPQHF	TGTGCCAGTAGGGGACAGGGGGCTTATCAGCCCCAGCATTTT
TRBV10-2	TRBJ1-6	.	.	CASSRSGGSPLHF	TGCGCCAGCAGCCGATCCGGGGGATCACCCCTCCACTTT
TRBV7-8	TRBJ1-4	.	.	CASSRVRGAGEKLFF	TGTGCCAGCAGCCGAGTCCGGGGGGCTGGTGAAAAACTGTTTTTT
TRBV7-2	TRBJ1-4	.	TRBD1	CASSPGQGGEKLFF	TGTGCCAGCAGCCCTGGGCAGGGGGGTGAAAAACTGTTTTTT
TRBV27	TRBJ2-2	.	TRBD2	CASSLPGGPDGELFF	TGTGCCAGCAGTTTACCGGGAGGGCCCGACGGGGAGCTGTTTTTT
TRBV19	TRBJ1-4	.	TRBD1	CASSPSTGGRGKLFF	TGTGCCAGTAGTCCTTCAACAGGGGGCAGAGGAAAACTGTTTTTT
TRBV9	TRBJ2-2	.	.	CASSPRSGNTGELFF	TGTGCCAGCAGCCCCAGGAGCGGGAACACCGGGGAGCTGTTTTTT
TRBV5-1	TRBJ1-1	.	.	CASSLWGGNTEAFF	TGCGCCAGCTCCTTATGGGGGGGGAACACTGAAGCTTTCTTT
TRBV7-2	TRBJ2-7	once	.	CASSTRRPYEQYF	TGTGCCAGCAGTACTAGGAGACCCTACGAGCAGTACTTC
TRBV5-5	TRBJ2-7	.	TRBD2	CASSSGGEGIYEQYF	TGTGCCAGCAGCTCTGGAGGGGAGGGGATCTACGAGCAGTACTTC
TRBV6-2/TRBV6-3	TRBJ1-5	.	TRBD1	CASSWGQGAWPQHF	TGTGCCAGCAGTTGGGGACAGGGAGCTTGGCCCCAGCATTTT
TRBV28	TRBJ2-7	.	.	CASSLTSRGLPYEQYF	TGTGCCAGCAGTTTAACTTCTAGAGGGCTACCCTACGAGCAGTACTTC
TRBV19	TRBJ1-2	.	TRBD1	CASSRGTGNNYGYTF	TGTGCCAGTAGTCGTGGGACAGGGAACAACTATGGCTACACCTTC
TRBV5-8	TRBJ2-7	.	TRBD2	CASTLGGGSYEQYF	TGTGCCAGCACCTTGGGGGGGGGCTCCTACGAGCAGTACTTC
TRBV27	TRBJ1-2	.	TRBD1	CASGRQGASYGYTF	TGTGCCAGCGGTAGACAGGGGGCTAGCTATGGCTACACCTTC
TRBV27	TRBJ1-6	.	TRBD1	CASSLSGQGNSPLHF	TGTGCCAGCAGTTTATCAGGACAGGGAAATTCACCCCTCCACTTT
TRBV19	TRBJ1-2	.	TRBD1	CAPATGGSEGYTF	TGTGCCCCGGCGACAGGGGGATCGGAAGGCTACACCTTC
TRBV24-1	TRBJ2-1	.	TRBD2	CATSGLAPYNEQFF	TGTGCCACCTCAGGACTAGCGCCTTACAATGAGCAGTTCTTC
TRBV6-5	TRBJ1-4	.	TRBD1	CASSLGQGVVEKLFF	TGTGCCAGCAGTCTGGGACAGGGCGTCGTGGAAAAACTGTTTTTT
TRBV9	TRBJ2-2	.	.	CASSGGATGELFF	TGTGCCAGCAGCGGCGGAGCAACCGGGGAGCTGTTTTTT
TRBV2	TRBJ2-7	.	TRBD1	CASSEVQGASYEQYF	TGTGCCAGCAGTGAAGTTCAGGGGGCATCCTACGAGCAGTACTTC
TRBV5-4	TRBJ1-3	.	TRBD1	CASSPGGPLLLSGNTIYF	TGTGCCAGCAGCCCAGGGGGCCCGCTCCTCCTTTCTGGAAACACCATATATTTT
TRBV24-1	TRBJ2-1	.	.	CATSALGTLLTRNEQFF	TGTGCCACCAGTGCCCTAGGAACCCTCTTGACTAGGAATGAGCAGTTCTTC
TRBV24-1	TRBJ2-1	.	TRBD1	CATSEYSGGTGVDEQFF	TGTGCCACCAGTGAGTACTCAGGGGGAACAGGGGTGGATGAGCAGTTCTTC
TRBV19	TRBJ2-1	.	TRBD2	CASSVSGGAHNEQFF	TGTGCCAGTAGTGTCAGCGGGGGGGCCCACAATGAGCAGTTCTTC
TRBV24-1	TRBJ2-7	few	TRBD1	CATSDARGLSEQYF	TGTGCCACCAGTGATGCCAGGGGGCTCTCCGAGCAGTACTTC
TRBV19	TRBJ2-7	.	.	CASSGREQYF	TGTGCCAGTAGTGGGAGGGAGCAGTACTTC
TRBV5-6	TRBJ2-7	.	.	CASSLGTVSYEQYF	TGTGCCAGCAGCTTGGGTACAGTCTCCTACGAGCAGTACTTC
TRBV12-3/TRBV12-4	TRBJ2-3	few	.	CASRERESDTQYF	TGTGCCAGCCGTGAAAGGGAGTCAGATACGCAGTATTTT
TRBV28	TRBJ1-1	.	.	CASSLIGGALGTEAFF	TGTGCCAGCAGTTTGATTGGGGGGGCGCTGGGCACTGAAGCTTTCTTT
TRBV6-6	TRBJ2-7	.	TRBD1	CASRDPGQGPYEQYF	TGTGCCAGCAGGGACCCGGGACAGGGGCCCTACGAGCAGTACTTC
TRBV6-2/TRBV6-3	TRBJ2-7	.	TRBD2	CASSYSRAWASGNYEQYF	TGTGCCAGCAGTTACTCGAGGGCTTGGGCTAGCGGGAACTACGAGCAGTACTTC
TRBV7-8	TRBJ2-3	once	.	CASSPSTDTQYF	TGTGCCAGCAGCCCTAGCACAGATACGCAGTATTTT
TRBV18	TRBJ1-2	.	.	CASSPWAGQIINYGYTF	TGTGCCAGCTCACCATGGGCAGGGCAAATTATTAACTATGGCTACACCTTC
TRBV11-3	TRBJ2-1	.	.	CASSLGAGSLSSYNEQFF	TGTGCCAGCAGCTTAGGAGCAGGATCACTTAGCTCCTACAATGAGCAGTTCTTC
TRBV7-2	TRBJ1-2	few	.	CASSPRGNYGYTF	TGTGCCAGCAGCCCCCGGGGTAACTATGGCTACACCTTC
TRBV27	TRBJ1-5	.	.	CASSSRTGMGQPQHF	TGTGCCAGCAGTTCCCGTACAGGAATGGGACAGCCCCAGCATTTT
TRBV15	TRBJ1-4	.	.	CATSRDKGREEKLFF	TGTGCCACCAGCAGAGATAAGGGGAGGGAAGAAAAACTGTTTTTT
TRBV7-2	TRBJ1-3	.	TRBD1	CASSLSNRGGPGNTIYF	TGTGCCAGCAGCTTATCAAACAGGGGGGGGCCCGGAAACACCATATATTTT
TRBV25-1	TRBJ1-1	.	.	CASRGYTEAFF	TGTGCCAGCCGGGGATACACTGAAGCTTTCTTT
TRBV29-1	TRBJ2-2	.	TRBD2	CSARSGRDTGELFF	TGCAGCGCCCGTAGCGGGAGAGACACCGGGGAGCTGTTTTTT
TRBV3-1/TRBV3-2	TRBJ2-1	.	.	CASSPNEYNEQFF	TGTGCCAGCAGCCCTAACGAGTACAATGAGCAGTTCTTC
TRBV6-2/TRBV6-3	TRBJ2-6	.	.	CASSYSGGAGANVLTF	TGTGCCAGCAGTTACTCGGGCGGGGCTGGGGCCAACGTCCTGACTTTC
TRBV10-3	TRBJ2-7	once	TRBD2	CATGPGGSYEQYF	TGTGCCACAGGCCCGGGGGGATCCTACGAGCAGTACTTC
TRBV12-3/TRBV12-4	TRBJ2-7	.	TRBD2	CASSFGGRYEQYF	TGTGCCAGCAGTTTCGGCGGGAGATACGAGCAGTACTTC
TRBV5-4	TRBJ1-1	.	.	CASSLSRGRGNTEAFF	TGTGCCAGCAGCTTGTCCAGGGGCCGGGGGAACACTGAAGCTTTCTTT
TRBV29-1	TRBJ1-2	few	TRBD1	CSVARTGNYGYTF	TGCAGCGTGGCCAGGACAGGGAACTATGGCTACACCTTC
TRBV3-1/TRBV3-2	TRBJ1-5	.	.	CASSPGRGRAGSNQPQHF	TGTGCCAGCAGCCCAGGTCGGGGCCGCGCGGGGAGCAATCAGCCCCAGCATTTT
TRBV24-1	TRBJ2-3	.	.	CATRASGGGTVAPDTQYF	TGTGCCACCAGGGCAAGTGGGGGGGGCACTGTGGCCCCAGATACGCAGTATTTT
TRBV5-1	TRBJ2-3	once	.	CASSLLVAGTDTQYF	TGCGCCAGCAGCTTGTTGGTAGCCGGCACAGATACGCAGTATTTT